Presented here are 32 T cell receptor beta chains from one specimen sequenced in a study of cytomegalovirus exposure and HLA in healthy donors. The primer mix had 60 Vbeta and 13 Jbeta primers. Produced via immunoSEQ multiplex PCR; TCRdb's table is partial and in-frame only. The sample includes about 160,000 clones, approximately 76% seen only once; the top ten take roughly 2%. The sequenced sample consisted of PBMCs. The receptor set was obtained from a female donor in good health and CMV-seronegative.

V gene TRBV4-1 combines with J gene TRBJ2-7; 10 nucleotides match TRBD2. CDR3 length equals 18 residues. Germline CDR1 MGHRA, CDR2 YSYEKL. Trimming at V came to 5 bases and at J to 0 bases, leaving 13 bases not matched to a gene. The CDR3 reads CASSAKRLAGVSSYEQYF. The CDR3 coding sequence is TGCGCCAGCAGCGCCAAGAGGCTAGCGGGAGTTTCCTCCTACGAGCAGTACTTC.

In its sample, this clone was seen once. CDR3 residues: CASSSGLAGANSYNEQFF. The CDR3 nucleotides read TGTGCCAGCAGCTCGGGACTAGCGGGAGCAAACTCCTACAATGAGCAGTTCTTC. The chain couples TRBV9 to TRBJ2-1; 14 positions match TRBD2. Germline V gene data show CDR1 as SGDLS and CDR2 as YYNGEE. The CDR3 loop spans 18 amino acids. Losses at the gene ends were 4 bases for V and 0 bases for J; bases not matched to a gene: 6.

This chain links TRBV30 with TRBJ1-2; D is uncertain. Trimming took 2 bases from V and 8 from J, leaving 15 bases between them. The CDR3 contains 13 residues. Germline V CDR1 and CDR2: GTSNPN, SVGIG (reference sequence). CDR3 residues: CAWSLPRVEGYTF. In DNA, the CDR3 is TGTGCCTGGAGTCTTCCCCGAGTAGAGGGCTACACCTTC.

The chain employs TRBV5-1 and TRBJ2-6; D remains ambiguous. Per the germline V gene, CDR1 is SGHRS and CDR2 is YFSETQ. V lost 4 bases, J lost 3 bases, and 8 bases lay in between. There are 14 residues in the CDR3. The CDR3 loop is CASSPGGGANVLTF. The CDR3 DNA reads as TGCGCCAGCAGCCCCGGCGGTGGGGCCAACGTCCTGACTTTC. The full variable domain, rest sourced from reference TRBV5-1 and TRBJ2-6, is KAGVTQTPRYLIKTRGQQVTLSCSPISGHRSVSWYQQTPGQGLQFLFEYFSETQRNKGNFPGRFSGRQFSNSRSEMNVSTLELGDSALYLCASSPGGGANVLTFGAGSRLTVL.

The chain uses TRBV4-1 and TRBJ2-3; D is unresolved. The CDR3 runs 18 residues. V was cut by 3 bases and J by 2 bases, with 21 bases left in between. CDR1 MGHRA and CDR2 YSYEKL come from the germline V gene. The CDR3 DNA reads as TGCGCCAGCAGCCAGACAACTCTACAGACGGCGTCCACAGATACGCAGTATTTT. Protein sequence: CASSQTTLQTASTDTQYF.

In this sample, this clone turned up a few times. This chain uses TRBV7-9 with TRBJ1-6, with D possibly being TRBD1 (5 bases). The CDR3 loop spans 14 amino acids. Trimming left V 3 bases short and J 10 bases short, with 13 bases between. Germline V gives CDR1 SEHNR, CDR2 FQNEAQ (reference sequence). The CDR3 here is CASSFLGRGSPLHF. Written as DNA, the CDR3 is TGTGCCAGCAGCTTTTTGGGTCGGGGGTCACCCCTCCACTTT. Using reference TRBV7-9 and TRBJ1-6 for the parts outside the CDR3, the full variable domain is DTGVSQNPRHKITKRGQNVTFRCDPISEHNRLYWYRQTLGQGPEFLTYFQNEAQLEKSRLLSDRFSAERPKGSFSTLEIQRTEQGDSAMYLCASSFLGRGSPLHFGNGTRLTVT.

For the CDR3, the DNA is TGCGCCAGCACCTTTCTAGCGGCCTCGAACACCGGGGAGCTGTTTTTT. Amino acid sequence: CASTFLAASNTGELFF. V is TRBV5-1 and J is TRBJ2-2, with 7 bases aligning to TRBD2. This CDR3 is 16 amino acids long. CDR1 and CDR2 from the germline V gene are SGHRS and YFSETQ. With V trimmed by 6 bases and J by 0 bases, 8 bases remained unmatched.

V usage is TRBV5-1 and J usage is TRBJ1-5; TRBD1 matches at 8 bases. CDR3 length equals 14 residues. V trimming: 4 bases; J trimming: 3 bases; junction bases outside the gene matches: 3. Germline V gives CDR1 SGHRS, CDR2 YFSETQ. Here the CDR3 DNA reads TGCGCCAGCAGCCCGACAGGGGTCAATCAGCCCCAGCATTTT. It is translated as CASSPTGVNQPQHF.

The rearrangement uses TRBV29-1 and TRBJ1-2; 9 positions agree with TRBD1. Germline CDR1 SQVTM, CDR2 ANQGSEA. Unmatched junction bases numbered 14, after V lost 7 bases and J lost 5 bases. There are 15 residues in the CDR3. The DNA for the CDR3 is TGCAGCGCCTCACCTGGGACAGGGAGTGGGTATGGCTACACCTTC. Encoded protein: CSASPGTGSGYGYTF.

This clone was detected many times. This chain links TRBV5-6 with TRBJ1-1; possible D gene TRBD1, 6 bases. Deletions cut 2 bases from V and 6 bases from J, with 17 bases between. CDR3 length: 15 amino acids. CDR1 and CDR2 (germline): SGHDT, YYEEEE. The CDR3 region is CASSFGGGGDPEAFF. CDR3 coding DNA: TGTGCCAGCAGCTTCGGGGGAGGGGGGGACCCTGAAGCTTTCTTT.

This clone has a single count. The V gene is TRBV5-4, the J gene TRBJ1-2; a weak D match, TRBD1 (6 bases). The V gene lost 1 base and the J gene lost 13 bases, with 14 bases spanning the gap. CDR1 and CDR2 from the germline V gene are SGHNT and YYREEE (reference sequence). The CDR3 extends over 12 amino acids. CDR3 sequence (DNA): TGTGCCAGCAGCTTGACTGGGGGCGACCGCACCTTC. Amino acids: CASSLTGGDRTF. Filled out from reference TRBV5-4 and TRBJ1-2, the complete variable domain reads ETGVTQSPTHLIKTRGQQVTLRCSSQSGHNTVSWYQQALGQGPQFIFQYYREEENGRGNFPPRFSGLQFPNYSSELNVNALELDDSALYLCASSLTGGDRTFGSGTRLTVV.

This rearrangement joins TRBV5-1 to TRBJ1-2, with a possible D match to TRBD1 (5 bases). The ends were cut back, 4 bases at V and 2 bases at J, with 6 bases in the middle. This CDR3 region has 12 residues. The V gene's germline CDR1 is SGHRS and CDR2 YFSETQ. The CDR3 DNA follows: TGCGCCAGCAGCGCAGGGAACTATGGCTACACCTTC. It is translated as CASSAGNYGYTF.

This chain links TRBV7-2 with TRBJ1-1, with 8 bases that match TRBD1. The length of the CDR3 is 14 residues. CDR1 and CDR2 from the germline V gene are SGHTA and FQGNSA. The junction had 11 bases not matched to a gene; V was cut back by 5 bases and J by 9 bases. The CDR3 nucleotides read TGTGCCAGCAGCCCCTTAGCCGCAGGGGGCCAAGCTTTCTTT. It encodes CASSPLAAGGQAFF.

The chain links TRBV5-1 to TRBJ1-1, with D perhaps TRBD1 (6 bases). V was pared by 0 bases and J by 4 bases, with 10 bases between. Germline CDR1 reads SGHRS; CDR2 reads YFSETQ. The CDR3 is made up of 14 amino acids. The CDR3 region is CASSLAVGGTEAFF. DNA for the CDR3: TGCGCCAGCAGCTTGGCCGTAGGGGGCACTGAAGCTTTCTTT.

V usage is TRBV6-6 and J usage is TRBJ2-7, with a possible D match to TRBD2 (6 bases). This CDR3 is built from 15 residues. V shed 6 bases and J shed 0 bases, with 15 bases lying between them. Germline loops: CDR1 MNHNY, CDR2 SVGAGI (reference sequence). The CDR3: CASRTTGLSSYEQYF. The CDR3 DNA reads TGTGCCAGCAGAACCACGGGACTTAGCTCCTACGAGCAGTACTTC.

The rearrangement uses TRBV30 and TRBJ2-5; 9 bases fit TRBD1. V lost 5 bases and J lost 5; bases outside the gene matches: 6. The CDR3 loop spans 13 amino acids. CDR1 and CDR2 from the germline V gene are GTSNPN and SVGIG (reference sequence). DNA of the CDR3: TGTGCCTGGGGACAGGGGCGGTGGGAGACCCAGTACTTC. Translated: CAWGQGRWETQYF.

The chain has TRBV28 and TRBJ1-2, with D uncertain. The CDR3 contains 14 residues. Germline CDR1 reads MDHEN; CDR2 reads SYDVKM. Trimming pared 7 bases from V and 4 bases from J, leaving 16 bases between. The CDR3 DNA sequence: TGTGCCAGCACCACCCGGGGTGGTGGCTATGGCTACACCTTC. It translates to CASTTRGGGYGYTF.

The rearrangement joins TRBV7-8 to TRBJ2-7; TRBD2 aligns across 8 bases. The germline V gene has CDR1 SGHVS and CDR2 FQNEAQ. The CDR3 runs 13 residues. CDR3 DNA sequence: TGTGCTTCTACTGCGGGAGGATCCTACGAGCAGTACTTC. This codes for CASTAGGSYEQYF.

The V gene is TRBV7-2, the J gene TRBJ1-1; the D gene is possibly TRBD1 (5 bases). Trimming took off 5 bases at V and 3 bases at J, with 10 bases between the two ends. The CDR3 contains 13 residues. CDR1 SGHTA and CDR2 FQGNSA come from the germline V gene. The CDR3 bases are TGTGCCAGCAGCACCAGGGTTGACACTGAAGCTTTCTTT. Its translation: CASSTRVDTEAFF.

Only one count was recorded for this clone. This chain joins TRBV5-4 and TRBJ1-6, with D hard to call. CDR1 is SGHNT and CDR2 is YYREEE in the germline V gene (reference sequence). The V end lost 0 bases, the J end lost 10 bases, and 14 bases lay between the germline ends. CDR3 length equals 15 residues. The CDR3: CASSLGIRGQSPLHF. In nucleotides, the CDR3 is TGTGCCAGCAGCTTGGGGATCCGAGGTCAGTCACCCCTCCACTTT.

Only a few counts were recorded for this clone. The chain employs TRBV6-5 and TRBJ1-1; tentatively, D is TRBD1 (6 bases). Germline assignment: CDR1 MNHEY and CDR2 SVGAGI. The CDR3 is 15 amino acids. V was clipped by 6 bases and J by 4 bases, with 18 bases between them. The CDR3 loop reads CASSRPSDRGTEAFF. DNA of the CDR3: TGTGCCAGCAGCCGTCCGTCGGACAGAGGCACTGAAGCTTTCTTT.

The chain employs TRBV5-6 and TRBJ1-2, with D possibly matching TRBD1 (6 bases). The germline gives CDR1 SGHDT, CDR2 YYEEEE. With 3 bases removed from V and 6 bases from J, the gap between germline ends came to 12 bases. CDR3 length: 13 amino acids. CDR3 sequence reads: CASSSRDIDGYTF. In DNA, the CDR3 is TGTGCCAGCAGCTCCAGGGACATAGATGGCTACACCTTC.

The V and J genes are TRBV25-1 and TRBJ1-2; D call uncertain. The germline V gene has CDR1 MGHDK and CDR2 SYGVNS. V shed 3 bases and J shed 0 bases, with 8 bases lying between them. CDR3 length: 14 residues. CDR3 region: CASSEGRANYGYTF. CDR3 bases: TGTGCCAGCAGTGAGGGCAGAGCTAACTATGGCTACACCTTC.

This chain uses TRBV7-9 with TRBJ1-2, with 7 bases fitting TRBD1. The V and J ends lost 4 bases and 4 bases, in that order; junction bases with no gene match: 9. The CDR3 has 15 amino acids. Germline values: CDR1 SEHNR, CDR2 FQNEAQ (reference sequence). The CDR3: CASSSWDRDGYGYTF. The DNA for the CDR3 is TGTGCCAGCAGCTCTTGGGACAGAGACGGCTATGGCTACACCTTC.

The chain employs TRBV6-5 and TRBJ1-4, with D possibly being TRBD1 (5 bases). This CDR3 is built from 13 residues. Trimming pared 6 bases from V and 4 bases from J, leaving 9 bases between. Germline-derived CDR1 and CDR2 are MNHEY and SVGAGI. CDR3 nucleotide sequence: TGTGCCAGCAGGCGGGGCGGTAATGAAAAACTGTTTTTT. This translates into CASRRGGNEKLFF.

The chain combines TRBV9 with TRBJ1-2; unclear D gene. The CDR3 runs to 12 residues. The V gene's germline CDR1 is SGDLS and CDR2 YYNGEE. The V gene lost 3 bases and the J gene lost 4 bases, with 7 bases spanning the gap. The CDR3 DNA sequence: TGTGCCAGCAGCGCCTTGGCCTATGGCTACACCTTC. Translation: CASSALAYGYTF.

V and J are TRBV28 and TRBJ2-2; tentative D call: TRBD2 (6 bases). V dropped 3 bases and J dropped 4 bases, with 9 bases sitting between them. The germline CDR1 and CDR2 sequences are MDHEN and SYDVKM. The CDR3 extends over 14 amino acids. As DNA, the CDR3 is TGTGCCAGCAGTTTCGGAGGGGTCACCGGGGAGCTGTTTTTT. Its translation is CASSFGGVTGELFF.

This chain links TRBV25-1 with TRBJ2-2, with 7 bases matching TRBD1. The CDR3 length is 15 residues. Per the germline V gene, CDR1 is MGHDK and CDR2 is SYGVNS. Unmatched junction bases numbered 6, after V lost 6 bases and J lost 2 bases. As DNA, the CDR3 is TGTGCCAGCAGCCGGCCAGGGGGAAACACCGGGGAGCTGTTTTTT. The encoded protein is CASSRPGGNTGELFF.

The chain has TRBV6-6 and TRBJ1-1; D remains unclear. Germline loops: CDR1 MNHNY, CDR2 SVGAGI (reference sequence). This CDR3 has 12 amino acids. Trimming took off 2 bases at V and 8 bases at J, with 9 bases between the two ends. The CDR3 region is CASSYMNNEAFF. In DNA form, the CDR3 reads TGTGCCAGCAGTTACATGAACAACGAAGCTTTCTTT.

J is TRBJ1-2 and V is TRBV5-1; TRBD1 agrees at 9 bases. V lost 4 bases, J lost 5 bases, and 6 bases stayed unmatched. Germline CDR1 is SGHRS and CDR2 is YFSETQ. There are 14 residues in the CDR3. CDR3 region: CASSTGQGEYGYTF. Here the CDR3 DNA reads TGCGCCAGCAGCACGGGACAGGGCGAATATGGCTACACCTTC.

The chain links TRBV4-2 to TRBJ1-1; 12 bases align to TRBD1. V was clipped by 4 bases and J by 3 bases; unmatched bases: 12. The germline gives CDR1 LGHNA, CDR2 YNFKEQ. This CDR3 comprises 18 residues. The CDR3 reads CASSRIPFGTGGDTEAFF. CDR3 sequence (DNA): TGTGCCAGCAGCCGGATTCCGTTCGGGACAGGGGGCGACACTGAAGCTTTCTTT.

In this sample, this clone turned up a few times. The chain employs TRBV12-5 and TRBJ1-5; the D is unclear. The germline V gene has CDR1 LGHNT and CDR2 FRNRAP. Trimming left V 1 base short and J 5 bases short, with 6 bases between. The CDR3 spans 13 residues. For the CDR3, the DNA is TGTGCTAGTGGTTTGGGTCGTTATCAGCCCCAGCATTTT. Translating gives CASGLGRYQPQHF.